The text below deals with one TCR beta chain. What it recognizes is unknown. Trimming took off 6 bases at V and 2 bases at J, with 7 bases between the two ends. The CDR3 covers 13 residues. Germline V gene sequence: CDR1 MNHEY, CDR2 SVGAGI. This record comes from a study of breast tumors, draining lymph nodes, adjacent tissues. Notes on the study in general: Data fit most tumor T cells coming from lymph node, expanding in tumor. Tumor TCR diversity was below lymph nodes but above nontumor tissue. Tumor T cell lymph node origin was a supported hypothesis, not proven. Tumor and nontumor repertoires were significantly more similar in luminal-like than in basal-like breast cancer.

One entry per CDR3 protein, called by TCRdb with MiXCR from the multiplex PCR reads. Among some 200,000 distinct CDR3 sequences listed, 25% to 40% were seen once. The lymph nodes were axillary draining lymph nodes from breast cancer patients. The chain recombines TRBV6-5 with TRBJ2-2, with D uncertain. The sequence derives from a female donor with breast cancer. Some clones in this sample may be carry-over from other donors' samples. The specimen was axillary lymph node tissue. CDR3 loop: CASRTPNTGELFF. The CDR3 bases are TGTGCCAGCAGAACCCCCAACACCGGGGAGCTGTTTTTT.